A selection of T cell receptor beta chains follows, all from one sample in a study of blood T cell repertoires in COVID-19. TCRdb keeps only in-frame clones here, not all; method: immunoSEQ multiplex PCR. The data hold 70,000 to 95,000 clones, with around 80% observed a single time. The specimen sequenced was peripheral blood. The receptors were sampled from a human donor in a cohort sampled during active COVID-19. CDR3s include the opening cysteine and the closing phenylalanine or tryptophan. Fields, in order: J gene, V gene, D gene, clone size, CDR3 DNA, CDR3 protein. A D gene is named only where the DNA matches it firmly. Only some rows state a clone size, as once, few, many or a class for expanded clones.

>TRBJ1-2|TRBV2|.|.
TGTGCCAGCAGGAGGGAGAGGGCTGGCTACACCTTC
CASRRERAGYTF
>TRBJ2-2|TRBV6-1|.|.
TGTGCCAGCAGTGAATTGCGGATGAACACCGGGGAGCTGTTTTTT
CASSELRMNTGELFF
>TRBJ2-2|TRBV19|.|.
TGTGCCAGTAGTATCGGGGTTCGTGGCACCGGGGAGCTGTTTTTT
CASSIGVRGTGELFF
>TRBJ1-2|TRBV18|.|.
TGTGCCAGCTCACCGTTAGAAGGGGCGCGAGGCTACACCTTC
CASSPLEGARGYTF
>TRBJ2-7|TRBV5-6|.|.
TGTGCCAGCAGCTTGGTCAGGGCAAACGAGCAGTACTTC
CASSLVRANEQYF
>TRBJ1-6|TRBV5-1|TRBD1|.
TGCGCCAGCAGTTATGGACAGGTCTATAATTCACCCCTCCACTTT
CASSYGQVYNSPLHF
>TRBJ2-4|TRBV6-1|TRBD2|.
TGTGCCAGCAGTGACCCGGGGGGGGAGATTCAGTACTTC
CASSDPGGEIQYF
>TRBJ2-7|TRBV28|TRBD1|.
TGTGCCAGCAGTATTACAGGGGGCCGTAACTACGAGCAGTACTTC
CASSITGGRNYEQYF
>TRBJ2-7|TRBV11-1|.|.
TGTGCCAGCAGCTTAGCGCAGGGGCCCACCTACGAGCAGTACTTC
CASSLAQGPTYEQYF
>TRBJ2-5|TRBV4-1|.|.
TGCGCCAGCAGCCAAGAGAAACTAGCCGGCCAAGAGACCCAGTACTTC
CASSQEKLAGQETQYF
>TRBJ2-1|TRBV5-1|.|.
TGCGCCAGCAGTCAACAGGGTATTGAGCAGTTCTTC
CASSQQGIEQFF
>TRBJ2-1|TRBV27|TRBD2|.
TGTGCCACCTTGGGGCTAGCGGGGTCCAATGAGCAGTTCTTC
CATLGLAGSNEQFF
>TRBJ1-1|TRBV5-1|TRBD1|.
TGCGCCAGCAGCTTTACAGGGGGCGAGCTGGGTGAAGCTTTCTTT
CASSFTGGELGEAFF
>TRBJ2-3|TRBV6-4|TRBD1|.
TGTGCCAGCAGTGCCTGGACAGGCCGCACAGATACGCAGTATTTT
CASSAWTGRTDTQYF
>TRBJ2-2|TRBV6-6|.|.
TGTGCCAGCAGTTCACAGGGCGGGAGCACCGGGGAGCTGTTTTTT
CASSSQGGSTGELFF
>TRBJ2-5|TRBV28|.|few
TGTGCCAGCAGTTACTCGGGGGTCAAGACCCAGTACTTC
CASSYSGVKTQYF
>TRBJ2-3|TRBV6-5|TRBD1|.
TGTGCCAGCAGTAAGGACAGGGGTTCAGATACGCAGTATTTT
CASSKDRGSDTQYF
>TRBJ2-7|TRBV7-9|.|.
TGTGCCAGCAGCTCAAGACAGAACCACGAGCAGTACTTC
CASSSRQNHEQYF
>TRBJ1-5|TRBV18|TRBD1|few
TGTGCCAGCTCGGAGGGACAGGGCGGCAATCAGCCCCAGCATTTT
CASSEGQGGNQPQHF
>TRBJ2-7|TRBV10-3|TRBD1|few
TGTGCCATCAGTCCCAGGGACAGTTCCTACGAGCAGTACTTC
CAISPRDSSYEQYF
>TRBJ2-7|TRBV14|.|.
TGTGCCAGCAGCCACCAGGACACAGACTACGAGCAGTACTTC
CASSHQDTDYEQYF
>TRBJ2-5|TRBV6-1|TRBD2|.
TGTGCCAGCAGTGAGTTCACTAGCGGGGTCAAAGAGACCCAGTACTTC
CASSEFTSGVKETQYF
>TRBJ2-3|TRBV5-4|TRBD2|.
TGTGCCAGCAGCTGGACTAGCGGGTTTGCAGATACGCAGTATTTT
CASSWTSGFADTQYF
>TRBJ1-4|TRBV18|.|.
TGTGCCAGCTCACGACAGCTGAATGAAAAACTGTTTTTT
CASSRQLNEKLFF
>TRBJ1-3|TRBV7-2|.|.
TGTGCCAGCAGCTTAGCGGGGGGGAACTCTGGAAACACCATATATTTT
CASSLAGGNSGNTIYF
>TRBJ1-5|TRBV5-1|.|.
TGCGCCAGCAGCCCCCTACCTGGGTACGGGCAGCCCCAGCATTTT
CASSPLPGYGQPQHF
>TRBJ1-6|TRBV5-4|.|.
TGTGCCAGCAGCCCCCGAGATAATTCACCCCTCCACTTT
CASSPRDNSPLHF
>TRBJ2-7|TRBV12-3/TRBV12-4|.|.
TGTGCCAGCAGTTTAGGGCGGTACGAGCAGTACTTC
CASSLGRYEQYF
>TRBJ1-2|TRBV15|.|.
TGTGCCACCAGCAGAGATTGGGGGGGGTTCTATGGCTACACCTTC
CATSRDWGGFYGYTF
>TRBJ1-1|TRBV5-1|TRBD1|once
TGCGCCAGCAGCGGACAGGGGGGTAGGACTGAAGCTTTCTTT
CASSGQGGRTEAFF
>TRBJ2-5|TRBV30|.|.
TGTGCCTGGAGTCGTGACTCACCCCGGAAGACCCAGTACTTC
CAWSRDSPRKTQYF
>TRBJ2-3|TRBV18|.|.
TGTGCCAGCTCACCGCCAGCGGCGGCGGATACGCAGTATTTT
CASSPPAAADTQYF
>TRBJ2-1|TRBV18|TRBD1|once
TGTGCCAGCTCACGGCCAGGGACAGGGAACAATGAGCAGTTCTTC
CASSRPGTGNNEQFF
>TRBJ2-5|TRBV4-2|.|.
TGTGCCAGCAGCCAAGAACCCCAGCGGCAAGAGACCCAGTACTTC
CASSQEPQRQETQYF
>TRBJ1-5|TRBV19|.|.
TGTGCCAGTAGTATAGTCGTCGGGGGGTTCGGTCAGCCCCAGCATTTT
CASSIVVGGFGQPQHF
>TRBJ2-5|TRBV6-1|TRBD2|once
TGTGCCAGCAGTGAAGTTAGGCTAGCGGGGGCAGTGGAGACCCAGTACTTC
CASSEVRLAGAVETQYF
>TRBJ2-7|TRBV3-1/TRBV3-2|.|.
TGTGCCAGCAGCCAAGATTGGGCTCCCTACGAGCAGTACTTC
CASSQDWAPYEQYF
>TRBJ1-2|TRBV18|.|.
TGTGCCAGCTCAAACGACAAGATCTATGGCTACACCTTC
CASSNDKIYGYTF
>TRBJ2-7|TRBV10-3|.|.
TGTGCCATCAGTAACGTGAAGACCGGGTCTGCCTACGAGCAGTACTTC
CAISNVKTGSAYEQYF
>TRBJ2-7|TRBV19|TRBD1|.
TGTGCCAGTAGTCAACCGGGACAGACCTACGAGCAGTACTTC
CASSQPGQTYEQYF
>TRBJ2-1|TRBV10-3|TRBD1|.
TGTGCCATCAGCGGGACAGGGGGCGGTCGTAGTGAGCAGTTCTTC
CAISGTGGGRSEQFF
>TRBJ2-6|TRBV6-6|TRBD2|.
TGTGCCAGCAGTCCAAAACTAGCGGGGGGCCCTTCCTTCTCTGGGGCCAACGTCCTGACTTTC
CASSPKLAGGPSFSGANVLTF
>TRBJ2-4|TRBV18|TRBD1|.
TGTGCCAGCTCACCCAGGGACAGAGTAGCCAAAAACATTCAGTACTTC
CASSPRDRVAKNIQYF